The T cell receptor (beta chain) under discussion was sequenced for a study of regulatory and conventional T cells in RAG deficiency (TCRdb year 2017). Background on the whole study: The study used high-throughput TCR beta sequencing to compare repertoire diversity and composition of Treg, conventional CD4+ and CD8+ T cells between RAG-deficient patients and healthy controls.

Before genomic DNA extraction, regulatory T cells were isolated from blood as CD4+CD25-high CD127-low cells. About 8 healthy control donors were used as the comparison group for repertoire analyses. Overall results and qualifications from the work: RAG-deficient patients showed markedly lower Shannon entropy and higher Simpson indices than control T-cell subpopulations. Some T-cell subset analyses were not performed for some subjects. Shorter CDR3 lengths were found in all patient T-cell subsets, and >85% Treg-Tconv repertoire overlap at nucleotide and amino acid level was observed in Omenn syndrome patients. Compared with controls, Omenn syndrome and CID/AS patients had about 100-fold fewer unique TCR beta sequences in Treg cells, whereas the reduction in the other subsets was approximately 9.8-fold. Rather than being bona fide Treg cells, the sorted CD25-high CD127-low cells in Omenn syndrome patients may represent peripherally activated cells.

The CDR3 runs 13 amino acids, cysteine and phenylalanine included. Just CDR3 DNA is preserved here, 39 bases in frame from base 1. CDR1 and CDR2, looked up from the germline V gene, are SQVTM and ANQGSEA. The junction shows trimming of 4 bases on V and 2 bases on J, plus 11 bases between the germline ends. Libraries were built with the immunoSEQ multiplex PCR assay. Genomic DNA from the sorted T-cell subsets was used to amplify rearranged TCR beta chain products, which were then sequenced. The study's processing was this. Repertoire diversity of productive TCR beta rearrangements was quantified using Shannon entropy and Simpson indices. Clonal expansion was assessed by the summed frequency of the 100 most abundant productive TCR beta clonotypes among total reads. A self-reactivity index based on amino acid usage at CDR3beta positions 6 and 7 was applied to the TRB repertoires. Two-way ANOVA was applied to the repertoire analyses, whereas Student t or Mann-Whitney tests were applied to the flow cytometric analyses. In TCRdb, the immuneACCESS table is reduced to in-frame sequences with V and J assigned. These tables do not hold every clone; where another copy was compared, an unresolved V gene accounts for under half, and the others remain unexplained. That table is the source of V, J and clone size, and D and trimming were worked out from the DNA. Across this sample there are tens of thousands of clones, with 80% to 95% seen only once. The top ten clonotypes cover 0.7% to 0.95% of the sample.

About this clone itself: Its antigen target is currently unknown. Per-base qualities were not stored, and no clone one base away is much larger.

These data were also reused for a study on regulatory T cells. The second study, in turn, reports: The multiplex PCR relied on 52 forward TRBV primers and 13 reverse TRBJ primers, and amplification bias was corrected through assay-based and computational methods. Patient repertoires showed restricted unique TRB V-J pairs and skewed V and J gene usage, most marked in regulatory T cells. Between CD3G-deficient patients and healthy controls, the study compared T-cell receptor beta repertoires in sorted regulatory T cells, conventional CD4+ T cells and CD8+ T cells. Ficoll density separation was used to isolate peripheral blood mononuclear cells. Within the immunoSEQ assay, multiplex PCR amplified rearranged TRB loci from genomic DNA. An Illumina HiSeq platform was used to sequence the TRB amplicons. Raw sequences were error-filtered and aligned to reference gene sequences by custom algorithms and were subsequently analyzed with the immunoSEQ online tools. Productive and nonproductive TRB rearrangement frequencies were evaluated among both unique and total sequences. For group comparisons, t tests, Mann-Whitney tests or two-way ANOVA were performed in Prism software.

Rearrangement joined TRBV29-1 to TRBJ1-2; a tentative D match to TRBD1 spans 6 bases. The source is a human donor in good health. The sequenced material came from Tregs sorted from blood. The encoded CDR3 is CSVGGRGNYGYTF. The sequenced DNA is TGCAGCGTTGGGGGCAGGGGAAACTATGGCTACACCTTC. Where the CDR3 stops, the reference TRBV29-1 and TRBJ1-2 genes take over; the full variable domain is SAVISQKPSRDICQRGTSLTIQCQVDSQVTMMFWYRQQPGQSLTLIATANQGSEATYESGFVIDKFPISRPNLTFSTLTVSNMSPEDSSIYLCSVGGRGNYGYTFGSGTRLTVV.